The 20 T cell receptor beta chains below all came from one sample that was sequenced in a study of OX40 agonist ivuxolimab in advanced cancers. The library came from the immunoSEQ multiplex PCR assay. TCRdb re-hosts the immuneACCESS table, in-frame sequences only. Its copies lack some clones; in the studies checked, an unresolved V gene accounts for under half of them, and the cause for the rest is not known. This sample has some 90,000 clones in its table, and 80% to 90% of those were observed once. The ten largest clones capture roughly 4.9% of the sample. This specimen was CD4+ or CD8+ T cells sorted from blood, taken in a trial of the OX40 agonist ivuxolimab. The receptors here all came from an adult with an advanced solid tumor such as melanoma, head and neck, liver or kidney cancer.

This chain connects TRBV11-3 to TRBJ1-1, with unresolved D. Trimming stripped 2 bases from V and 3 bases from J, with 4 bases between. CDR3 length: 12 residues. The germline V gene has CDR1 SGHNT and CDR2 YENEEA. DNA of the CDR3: TGTGCCAGCAGCTTAATTGACACTGAAGCTTTCTTT. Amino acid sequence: CASSLIDTEAFF.

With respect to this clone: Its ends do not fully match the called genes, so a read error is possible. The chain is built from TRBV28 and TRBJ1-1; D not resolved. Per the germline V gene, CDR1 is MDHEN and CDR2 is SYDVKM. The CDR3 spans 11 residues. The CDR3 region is CVAGVNTEAFF. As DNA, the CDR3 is TGCGTAGCCGGGGTGAACACTGAAGCTTTCTTT.

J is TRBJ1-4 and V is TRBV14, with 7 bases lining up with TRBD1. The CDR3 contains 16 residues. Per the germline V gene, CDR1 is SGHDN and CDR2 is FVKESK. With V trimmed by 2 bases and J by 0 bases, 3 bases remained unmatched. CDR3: CASSQWTGATNEKLFF. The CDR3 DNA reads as TGTGCCAGCAGCCAATGGACAGGCGCAACTAATGAAAAACTGTTTTTT.

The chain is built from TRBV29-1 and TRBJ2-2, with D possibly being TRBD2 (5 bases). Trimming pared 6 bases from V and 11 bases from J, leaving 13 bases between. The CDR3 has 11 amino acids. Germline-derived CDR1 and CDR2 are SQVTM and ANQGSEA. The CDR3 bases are TGCAGCGTGTTGGAGGCAGGAGAGCTGTTTTTT. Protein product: CSVLEAGELFF.

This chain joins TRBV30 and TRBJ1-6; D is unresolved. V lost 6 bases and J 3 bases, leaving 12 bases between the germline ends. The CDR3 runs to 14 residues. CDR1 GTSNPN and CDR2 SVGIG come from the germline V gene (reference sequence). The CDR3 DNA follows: TGTGCCTGTCGAATACAGAACTATAATTCACCCCTCCACTTT. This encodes CACRIQNYNSPLHF.

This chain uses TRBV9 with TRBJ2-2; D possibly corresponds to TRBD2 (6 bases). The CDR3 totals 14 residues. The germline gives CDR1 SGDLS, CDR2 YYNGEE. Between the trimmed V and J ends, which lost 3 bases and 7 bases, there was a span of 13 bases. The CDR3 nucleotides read TGTGCCAGCAGCGCGAAGACTAGTATCGGGGAGCTGTTTTTT. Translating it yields CASSAKTSIGELFF.

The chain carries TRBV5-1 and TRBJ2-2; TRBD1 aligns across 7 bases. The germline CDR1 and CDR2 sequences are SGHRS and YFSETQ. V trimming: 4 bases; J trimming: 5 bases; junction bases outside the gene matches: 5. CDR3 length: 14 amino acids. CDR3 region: CASSAGTVTGELFF. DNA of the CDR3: TGCGCCAGCAGCGCTGGGACAGTGACCGGGGAGCTGTTTTTT. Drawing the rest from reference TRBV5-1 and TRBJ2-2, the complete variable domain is KAGVTQTPRYLIKTRGQQVTLSCSPISGHRSVSWYQQTPGQGLQFLFEYFSETQRNKGNFPGRFSGRQFSNSRSEMNVSTLELGDSALYLCASSAGTVTGELFFGEGSRLTVL.

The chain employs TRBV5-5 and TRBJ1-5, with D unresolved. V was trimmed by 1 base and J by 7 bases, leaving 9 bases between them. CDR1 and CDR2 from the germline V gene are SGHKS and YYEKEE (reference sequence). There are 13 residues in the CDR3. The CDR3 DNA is TGTGCCAGCAGCTTGAGGGTGATGCAGCCCCAGCATTTT. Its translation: CASSLRVMQPQHF.

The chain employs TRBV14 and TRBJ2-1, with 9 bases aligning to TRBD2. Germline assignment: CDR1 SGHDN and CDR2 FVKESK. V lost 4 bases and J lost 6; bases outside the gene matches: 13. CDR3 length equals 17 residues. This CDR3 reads CASSLRDGTSWGNEQFF. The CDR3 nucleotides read TGTGCCAGCAGCCTCCGGGATGGGACTAGCTGGGGCAATGAGCAGTTCTTC.

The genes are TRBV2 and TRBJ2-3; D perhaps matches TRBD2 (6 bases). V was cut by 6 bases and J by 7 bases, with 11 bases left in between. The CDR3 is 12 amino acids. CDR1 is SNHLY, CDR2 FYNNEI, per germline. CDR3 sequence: CASRSGGNTQYF. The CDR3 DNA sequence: TGTGCCAGCAGGAGTGGGGGGAATACGCAGTATTTT.

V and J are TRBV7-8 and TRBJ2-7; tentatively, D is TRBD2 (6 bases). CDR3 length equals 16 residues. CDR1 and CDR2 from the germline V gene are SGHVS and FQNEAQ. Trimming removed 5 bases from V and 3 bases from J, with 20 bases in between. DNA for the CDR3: TGTGCCAGCAGCCCCCGTCGAGCGGGTTCCAGCTACGAGCAGTACTTC. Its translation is CASSPRRAGSSYEQYF.

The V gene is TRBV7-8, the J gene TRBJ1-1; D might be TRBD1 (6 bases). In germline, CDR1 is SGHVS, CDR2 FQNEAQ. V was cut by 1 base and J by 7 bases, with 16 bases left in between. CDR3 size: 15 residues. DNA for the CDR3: TGTGCCAGCAGCTTAGGGCGCACAGGGTCCATTGAAGCTTTCTTT. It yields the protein CASSLGRTGSIEAFF.

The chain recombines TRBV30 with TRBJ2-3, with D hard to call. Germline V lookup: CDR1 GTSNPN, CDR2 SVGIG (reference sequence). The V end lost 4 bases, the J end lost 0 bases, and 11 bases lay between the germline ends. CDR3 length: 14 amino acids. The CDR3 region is CAWTRGASTDTQYF. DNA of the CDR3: TGTGCCTGGACCAGAGGAGCTAGCACAGATACGCAGTATTTT.

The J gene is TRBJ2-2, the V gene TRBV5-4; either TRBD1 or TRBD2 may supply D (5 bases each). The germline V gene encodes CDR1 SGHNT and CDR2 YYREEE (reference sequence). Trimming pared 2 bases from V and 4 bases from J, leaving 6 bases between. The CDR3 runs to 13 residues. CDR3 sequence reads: CASSFGGTGELFF. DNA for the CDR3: TGTGCCAGCAGCTTTGGGGGCACCGGGGAGCTGTTTTTT.

The CDR3 sequence is CASSFSDRGIPETQYF. CDR3 in DNA: TGTGCCAGCAGTTTCTCCGACAGGGGCATTCCAGAGACCCAGTACTTC. The chain carries TRBV27 and TRBJ2-5; 8 nucleotides agree with TRBD1. V was pared by 3 bases and J by 4 bases, with 10 bases of the junction left unmatched. The germline gives CDR1 MNHEY, CDR2 SMNVEV (reference sequence). The CDR3 is 16 residues long.

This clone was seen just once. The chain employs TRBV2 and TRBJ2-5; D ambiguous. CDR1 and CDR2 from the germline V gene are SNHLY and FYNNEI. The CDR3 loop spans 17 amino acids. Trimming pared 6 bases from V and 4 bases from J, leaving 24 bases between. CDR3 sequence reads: CASRGLADRWVGETQYF. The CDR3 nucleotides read TGTGCCAGCAGAGGATTGGCGGATCGGTGGGTTGGAGAGACCCAGTACTTC.

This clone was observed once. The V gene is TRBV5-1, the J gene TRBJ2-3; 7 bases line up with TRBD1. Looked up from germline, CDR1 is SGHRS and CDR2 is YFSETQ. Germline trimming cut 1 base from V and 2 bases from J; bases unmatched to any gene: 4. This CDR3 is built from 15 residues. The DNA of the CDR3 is TGCGCCAGCAGCTTGAGAGGGACAGACACAGATACGCAGTATTTT. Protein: CASSLRGTDTDTQYF.

CDR3 residues: CASSTLLTGLGTDTQYF. As DNA, the CDR3 is TGTGCCAGCAGCACCCTCCTGACAGGGCTGGGCACAGATACGCAGTATTTT. J is TRBJ2-3 and V is TRBV27, with 7 bases fitting TRBD1. Germline-derived CDR1 and CDR2 are MNHEY and SMNVEV (reference sequence). The J segment lost 1 base and the V segment lost 6 bases, leaving 13 bases of the junction unmatched. The CDR3 spans 17 residues.

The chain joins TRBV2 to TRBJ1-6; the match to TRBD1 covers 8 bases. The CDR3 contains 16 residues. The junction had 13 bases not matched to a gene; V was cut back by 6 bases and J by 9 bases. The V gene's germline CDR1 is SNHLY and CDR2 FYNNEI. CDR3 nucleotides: TGTGCCAGCAGCCAAAGACCTACAGGGGGGCCTTCACCCCTCCACTTT. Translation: CASSQRPTGGPSPLHF. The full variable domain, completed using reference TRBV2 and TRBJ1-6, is EPEVTQTPSHQVTQMGQEVILRCVPISNHLYFYWYRQILGQKVEFLVSFYNNEISEKSEIFDDQFSVERPDGSNFTLKIRSTKLEDSAMYFCASSQRPTGGPSPLHFGNGTRLTVT.

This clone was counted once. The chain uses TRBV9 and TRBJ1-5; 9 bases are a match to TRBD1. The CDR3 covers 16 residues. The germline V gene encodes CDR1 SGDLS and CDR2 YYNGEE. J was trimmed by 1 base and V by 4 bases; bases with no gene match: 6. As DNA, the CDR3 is TGTGCCAGCAGCTCAGACGACAGGGGGAGCAATCAGCCCCAGCATTTT. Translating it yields CASSSDDRGSNQPQHF.